What follows is one T cell receptor beta chain and its context. Its antigen is unidentified. Via MiXCR, TCRdb re-called the reads, giving one row per CDR3 protein. The table records fewer than 1,000,000 distinct CDR3 sequences, approximately 31% of them present only once. The V end was cut by 4 bases, the J end by 2 bases, with 14 bases between. The length of the CDR3 is 15 residues. CDR1 and CDR2 from the germline V gene are SGHNT and YENEEA. The sample originates from a study of T cell repertoires in cytomegalovirus infection. Across the whole study: CMV infection plus the matching HLA type was flagged by public TCR beta signatures.

Notes on the study in general: The ex vivo response was dominated by HLA-C-restricted CMV-specific TCR beta clonotypes.

The sample in question was cultured CD8+ T cells from PBMCs, obtained from culture after CMV antigen stimulation. This receptor was taken from a human donor in good health (CMV status not recorded). Some clones in this sample may be carry-over from other donors' samples. The chain carries TRBV11-3 and TRBJ2-5; D might be TRBD2 (6 bases). The CDR3 is CASSSAGTLQETQYF. As DNA, the CDR3 is TGTGCCAGCAGCTCCGCAGGGACTCTGCAAGAGACCCAGTACTTC. Full variable domain (rest looked up from reference TRBV11-3 and TRBJ2-5): EAGVVQSPRYKIIEKKQPVAFWCNPISGHNTLYWYLQNLGQGPELLIRYENEEAVDDSQLPKDRFSAERLKGVDSTLKIQPAELGDSAVYLCASSSAGTLQETQYFGPGTRLLVL.